Below are 8 T cell receptor beta chains sequenced from a single sample in a study of control samples from healthy donors and cancer patients. The assay was immunoSEQ multiplex PCR, and TCRdb's table has in-frame clones only and misses some. The sample holds 90,000 to 100,000 clones, 70% to 85% seen once. Sequenced material: PBMCs. These receptors were collected from a man aged 70 or older with lung cancer.

The chain employs TRBV5-4 and TRBJ1-2; D gene unclear. This CDR3 has 14 residues. V was shortened by 4 bases and J by 4 bases, with 14 bases between the two germline ends. CDR1 and CDR2 from the germline V gene are SGHNT and YYREEE (reference sequence). The CDR3 region is CASSRPPSVYGYTF. Written as DNA, the CDR3 is TGTGCCAGCAGCCGACCCCCATCCGTCTATGGCTACACCTTC.

The chain carries TRBV24-1 and TRBJ2-2, with 14 positions matching TRBD2. This CDR3 spans 17 amino acids. The V gene's germline CDR1 is KGHDR and CDR2 SFDVKD. The trim removed 6 bases at V and 4 bases at J, leaving 6 bases unmatched. The CDR3 region has the DNA TGTGCCACCAGTAGACTAGCGGGGGGGCGAGGCACCGGGGAGCTGTTTTTT. Its translation: CATSRLAGGRGTGELFF.

V gene TRBV18 combines with J gene TRBJ2-4; TRBD1 matches at 10 bases. Germline V CDR1 and CDR2: KGHSH, LQKENI. The length of the CDR3 is 17 residues. V shed 2 bases, J shed 4 bases, and the junction held 8 bases outside the gene matches. The CDR3 nucleotides read TGTGCCAGCTCACCATATCCCGGGACAGGGGTAAAAAACATTCAGTACTTC. Its translation is CASSPYPGTGVKNIQYF.

This clone was detected once. V usage is TRBV6-1 and J usage is TRBJ1-2; unclear D gene. The V end was cut by 3 bases, the J end by 8 bases, with 16 bases between. The CDR3 has 14 residues. CDR1 is MNHNS, CDR2 SASEGT, per germline. This chain's CDR3 is CASSDSLGSRGYTF. The CDR3 DNA follows: TGTGCCAGCAGTGATTCGTTGGGATCGAGGGGCTACACCTTC.

The chain uses TRBV9 and TRBJ1-3; 9 bases align to TRBD1. J gave up 4 bases and V 0 bases, and 8 bases lay outside the gene matches. The CDR3 has 17 residues. Germline CDR1 SGDLS, CDR2 YYNGEE. The CDR3 protein is CASSVVPGQGRGNTIYF. Written as DNA, the CDR3 is TGTGCCAGCAGCGTAGTCCCTGGACAGGGGCGAGGAAACACCATATATTTT.

The chain uses TRBV5-1 and TRBJ2-2, with D perhaps assigned TRBD1 or TRBD2 (5 bases each). Trimming removed 5 bases from V and 2 bases from J, with 10 bases in between. The CDR3 length is 14 residues. Germline values: CDR1 SGHRS, CDR2 YFSETQ. The CDR3 spells CASSGDANTGELFF. The CDR3 nucleotides are TGCGCCAGCAGTGGGGACGCCAACACCGGGGAGCTGTTTTTT.

V and J are TRBV7-2 and TRBJ2-3; 7 nucleotides match TRBD2. The CDR3 is made up of 14 amino acids. The trim removed 5 bases at V and 5 bases at J, leaving 7 bases unmatched. Germline lookup yields CDR1 SGHTA and CDR2 FQGNSA. The CDR3 bases are TGTGCCAGCAGCCCGGGAGGTGTCCAAGATACGCAGTATTTT. Its translation is CASSPGGVQDTQYF.

A single count supports this clone. The V and J genes are TRBV5-1 and TRBJ2-3; perhaps TRBD2 as D (7 bases). Trimming removed 3 bases from V and 0 bases from J, with 11 bases in between. The CDR3 loop spans 15 amino acids. Germline CDR1 and CDR2: SGHRS and YFSETQ. The CDR3 DNA reads TGCGCCAGCAGCTGGGGGGGCGCTAGCACAGATACGCAGTATTTT. It yields the protein CASSWGGASTDTQYF. Full variable domain (missing parts from reference TRBV5-1 and TRBJ2-3): KAGVTQTPRYLIKTRGQQVTLSCSPISGHRSVSWYQQTPGQGLQFLFEYFSETQRNKGNFPGRFSGRQFSNSRSEMNVSTLELGDSALYLCASSWGGASTDTQYFGPGTRLTVL.